The clone carrying this T cell receptor beta chain was found a few times. MiXCR, applied by TCRdb to the 5' RACE reads, yields one record per CDR3 protein. This sample has roughly 250,000 distinct CDR3 sequences, with approximately 9% found just once. This sample was included in a study of CD8 T cells in ankylosing spondylitis. With 3 bases clipped from V and 8 bases from J, the junction kept 5 bases outside the gene matches. This CDR3 has 15 residues. This chain links TRBV12-3 or TRBV12-4 with TRBJ2-1, with 12 bases lining up with TRBD1. The sequenced material came from blood, either unsorted or a sorted T cell fraction (not recorded which). The clonotype was recovered from a male donor with ankylosing spondylitis or in good health (not recorded which). Written as DNA, the CDR3 is TGTGCCAGCAGTTTCCGGGACAGGGGGCTCGATGAGCAGTTCTTC. Amino acid sequence: CASSFRDRGLDEQFF.